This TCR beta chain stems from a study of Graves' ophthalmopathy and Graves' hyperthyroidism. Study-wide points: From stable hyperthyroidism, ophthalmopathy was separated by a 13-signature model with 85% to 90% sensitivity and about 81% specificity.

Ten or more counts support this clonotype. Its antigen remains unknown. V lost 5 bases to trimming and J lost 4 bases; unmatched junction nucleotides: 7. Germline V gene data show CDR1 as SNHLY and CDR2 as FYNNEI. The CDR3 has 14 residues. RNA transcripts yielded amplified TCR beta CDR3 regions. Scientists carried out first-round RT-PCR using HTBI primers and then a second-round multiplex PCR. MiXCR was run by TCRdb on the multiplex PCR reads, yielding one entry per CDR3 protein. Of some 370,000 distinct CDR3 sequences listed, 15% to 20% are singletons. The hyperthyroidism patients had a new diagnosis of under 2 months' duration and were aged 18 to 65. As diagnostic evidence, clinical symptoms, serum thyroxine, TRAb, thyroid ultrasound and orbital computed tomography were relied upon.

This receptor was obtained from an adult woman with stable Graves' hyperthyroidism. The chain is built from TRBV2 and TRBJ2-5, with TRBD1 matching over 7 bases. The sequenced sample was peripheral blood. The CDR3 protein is CASSNRGMGETQYF. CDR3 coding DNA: TGTGCCAGCAGTAACAGGGGTATGGGAGAGACCCAGTACTTC.